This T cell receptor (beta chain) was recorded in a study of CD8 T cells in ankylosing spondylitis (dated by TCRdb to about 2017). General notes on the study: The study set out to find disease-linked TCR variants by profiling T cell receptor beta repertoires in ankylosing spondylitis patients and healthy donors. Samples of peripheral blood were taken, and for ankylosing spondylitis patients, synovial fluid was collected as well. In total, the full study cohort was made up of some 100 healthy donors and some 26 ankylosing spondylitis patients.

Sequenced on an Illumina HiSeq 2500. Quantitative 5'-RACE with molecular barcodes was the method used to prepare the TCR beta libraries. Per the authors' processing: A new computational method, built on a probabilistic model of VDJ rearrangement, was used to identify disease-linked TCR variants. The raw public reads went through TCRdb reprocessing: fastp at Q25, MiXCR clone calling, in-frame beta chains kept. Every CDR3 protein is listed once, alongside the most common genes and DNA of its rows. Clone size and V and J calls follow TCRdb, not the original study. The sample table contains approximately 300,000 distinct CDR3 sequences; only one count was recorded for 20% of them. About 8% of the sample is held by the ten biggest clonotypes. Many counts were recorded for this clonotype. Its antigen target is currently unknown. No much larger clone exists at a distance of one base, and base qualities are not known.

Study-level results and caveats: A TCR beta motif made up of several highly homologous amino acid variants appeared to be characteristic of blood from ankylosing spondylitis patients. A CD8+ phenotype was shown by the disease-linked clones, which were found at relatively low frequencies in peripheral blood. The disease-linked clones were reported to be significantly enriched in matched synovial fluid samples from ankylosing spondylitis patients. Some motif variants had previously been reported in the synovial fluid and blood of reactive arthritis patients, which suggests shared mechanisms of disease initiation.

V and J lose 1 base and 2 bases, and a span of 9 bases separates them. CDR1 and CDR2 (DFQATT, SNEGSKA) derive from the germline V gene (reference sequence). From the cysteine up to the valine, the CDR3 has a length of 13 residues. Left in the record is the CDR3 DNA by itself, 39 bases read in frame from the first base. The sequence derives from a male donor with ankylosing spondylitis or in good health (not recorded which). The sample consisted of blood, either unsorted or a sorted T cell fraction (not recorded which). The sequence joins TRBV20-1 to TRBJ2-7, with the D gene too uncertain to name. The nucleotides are TGCAGTGCTAGAGTTGGACGGGCCTACGAGCAGTACGTC. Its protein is CSARVGRAYEQYV.